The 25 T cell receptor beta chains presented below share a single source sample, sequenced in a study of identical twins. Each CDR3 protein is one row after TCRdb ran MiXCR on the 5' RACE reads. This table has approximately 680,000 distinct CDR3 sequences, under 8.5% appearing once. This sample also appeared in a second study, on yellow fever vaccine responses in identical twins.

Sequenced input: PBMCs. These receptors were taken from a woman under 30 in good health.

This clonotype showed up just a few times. Written as DNA, the CDR3 is TGTGCCAGCAGTTACTCTAACAGGGCGGGTGGCTACACCTTC. It specifies CASSYSNRAGGYTF. The chain recombines TRBV6-5 with TRBJ1-2; D possibly corresponds to TRBD1 (6 bases). Germline CDR1 is MNHEY and CDR2 is SVGAGI. The CDR3 covers 14 residues. V lost 0 bases and J lost 7, with 12 bases in between.

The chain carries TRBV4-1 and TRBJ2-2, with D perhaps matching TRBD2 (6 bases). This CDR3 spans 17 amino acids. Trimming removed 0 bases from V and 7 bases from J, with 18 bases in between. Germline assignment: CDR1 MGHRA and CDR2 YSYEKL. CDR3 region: CASSQESWGLPGGELFF. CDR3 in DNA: TGCGCCAGCAGCCAAGAGTCGTGGGGACTGCCTGGCGGGGAGCTGTTTTTT.

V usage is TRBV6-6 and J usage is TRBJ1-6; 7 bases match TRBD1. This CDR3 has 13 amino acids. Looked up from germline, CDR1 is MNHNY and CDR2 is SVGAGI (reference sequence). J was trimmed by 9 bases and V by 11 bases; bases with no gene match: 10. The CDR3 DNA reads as TGTGCCTGCAAACAGGGGCAGGGTTCACCCCTCCACTTT. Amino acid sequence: CACKQGQGSPLHF.

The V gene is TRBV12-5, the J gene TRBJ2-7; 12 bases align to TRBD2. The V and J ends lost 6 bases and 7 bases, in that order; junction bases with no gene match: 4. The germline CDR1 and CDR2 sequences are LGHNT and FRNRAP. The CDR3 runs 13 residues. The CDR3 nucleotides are TGTGCTAGTGGGCAGGGGACTAGCGGGGAGCAGTACTTC. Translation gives CASGQGTSGEQYF.

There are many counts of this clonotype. The CDR3 reads CAIKAGSSYNEQFF. For the CDR3, the DNA is TGTGCCATCAAAGCGGGCAGCTCCTACAATGAGCAGTTCTTC. This chain links TRBV10-3 with TRBJ2-1; weak D call: TRBD2 (6 bases). V was cut by 7 bases and J by 0 bases, with 10 bases left in between. CDR3 length: 14 residues. Germline V lookup: CDR1 ENHRY, CDR2 SYGVKD.

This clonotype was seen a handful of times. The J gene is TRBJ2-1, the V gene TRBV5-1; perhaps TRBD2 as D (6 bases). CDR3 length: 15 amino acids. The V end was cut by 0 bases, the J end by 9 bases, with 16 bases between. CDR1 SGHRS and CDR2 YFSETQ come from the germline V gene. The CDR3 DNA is TGCGCCAGCAGCTTGGTTGGTGGCTGGAGGGGTGAGCAGTTCTTC. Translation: CASSLVGGWRGEQFF.

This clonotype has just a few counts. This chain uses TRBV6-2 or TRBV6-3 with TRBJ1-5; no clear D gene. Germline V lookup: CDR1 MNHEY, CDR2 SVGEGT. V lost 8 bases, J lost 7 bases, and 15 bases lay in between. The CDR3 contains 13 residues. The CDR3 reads CASQPLGGQPQHF. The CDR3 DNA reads TGTGCCAGCCAGCCCTTGGGTGGGCAGCCCCAGCATTTT.

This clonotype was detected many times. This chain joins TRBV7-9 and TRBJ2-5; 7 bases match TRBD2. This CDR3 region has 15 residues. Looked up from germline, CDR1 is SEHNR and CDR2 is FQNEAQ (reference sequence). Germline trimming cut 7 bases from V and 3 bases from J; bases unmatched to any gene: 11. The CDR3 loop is CASILAASGKETQYF. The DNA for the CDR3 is TGTGCCAGCATCCTAGCTGCTAGCGGTAAAGAGACCCAGTACTTC.

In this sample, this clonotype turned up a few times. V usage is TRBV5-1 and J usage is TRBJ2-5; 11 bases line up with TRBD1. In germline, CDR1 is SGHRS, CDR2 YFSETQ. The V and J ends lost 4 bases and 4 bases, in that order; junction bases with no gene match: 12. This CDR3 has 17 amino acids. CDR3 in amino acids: CASSVTPGTGGLETQYF. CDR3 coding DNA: TGCGCCAGCAGCGTAACTCCTGGGACAGGGGGTTTAGAGACCCAGTACTTC. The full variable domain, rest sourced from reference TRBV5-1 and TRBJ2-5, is KAGVTQTPRYLIKTRGQQVTLSCSPISGHRSVSWYQQTPGQGLQFLFEYFSETQRNKGNFPGRFSGRQFSNSRSEMNVSTLELGDSALYLCASSVTPGTGGLETQYFGPGTRLLVL.

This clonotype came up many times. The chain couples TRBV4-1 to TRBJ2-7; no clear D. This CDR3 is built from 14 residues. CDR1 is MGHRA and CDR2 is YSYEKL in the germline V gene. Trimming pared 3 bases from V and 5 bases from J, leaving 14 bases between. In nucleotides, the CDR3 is TGCGCCAGCAGCCAGTTTTACATCCTCGACGAGCAGTACTTC. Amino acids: CASSQFYILDEQYF.

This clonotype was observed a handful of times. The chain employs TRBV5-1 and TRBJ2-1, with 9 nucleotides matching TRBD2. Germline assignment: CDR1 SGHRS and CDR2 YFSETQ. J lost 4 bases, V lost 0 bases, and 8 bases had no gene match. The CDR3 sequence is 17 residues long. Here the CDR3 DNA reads TGCGCCAGCAGCTTGGCCCCTTCTAGCGGGATTTACAATGAGCAGTTCTTC. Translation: CASSLAPSSGIYNEQFF.

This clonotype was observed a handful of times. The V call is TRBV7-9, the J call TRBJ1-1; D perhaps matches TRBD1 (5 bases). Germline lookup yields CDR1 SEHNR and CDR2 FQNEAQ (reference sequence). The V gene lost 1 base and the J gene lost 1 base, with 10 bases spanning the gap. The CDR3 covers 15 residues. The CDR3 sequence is CASSLEPGTNTEAFF. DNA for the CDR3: TGTGCCAGCAGCTTAGAACCAGGGACGAACACTGAAGCTTTCTTT.

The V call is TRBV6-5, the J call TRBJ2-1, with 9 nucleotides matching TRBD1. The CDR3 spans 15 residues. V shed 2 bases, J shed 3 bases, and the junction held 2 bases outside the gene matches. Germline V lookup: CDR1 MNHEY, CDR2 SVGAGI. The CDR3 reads CASSYLGQGYNEQFF. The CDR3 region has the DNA TGTGCCAGCAGTTACCTGGGACAGGGCTACAATGAGCAGTTCTTC.

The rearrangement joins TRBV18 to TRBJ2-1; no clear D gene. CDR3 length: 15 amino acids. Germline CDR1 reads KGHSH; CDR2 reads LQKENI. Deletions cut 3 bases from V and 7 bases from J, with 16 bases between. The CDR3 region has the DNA TGTGCCAGCTCACCCGGACCCGTTCTTGCGAATGAGCAGTTCTTC. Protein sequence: CASSPGPVLANEQFF. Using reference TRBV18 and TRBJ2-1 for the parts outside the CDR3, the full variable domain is NAGVMQNPRHLVRRRGQEARLRCSPMKGHSHVYWYRQLPEEGLKFMVYLQKENIIDESGMPKERFSAEFPKEGPSILRIQQVVRGDSAAYFCASSPGPVLANEQFFGPGTRLTVL.

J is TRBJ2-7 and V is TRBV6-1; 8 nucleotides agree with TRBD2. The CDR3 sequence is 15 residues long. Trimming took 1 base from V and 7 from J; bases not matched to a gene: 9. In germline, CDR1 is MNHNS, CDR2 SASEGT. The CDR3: CASSEEIGGAEEQYV. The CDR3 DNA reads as TGTGCCAGCAGTGAAGAGATCGGGGGGGCAGAAGAGCAGTACGTC.

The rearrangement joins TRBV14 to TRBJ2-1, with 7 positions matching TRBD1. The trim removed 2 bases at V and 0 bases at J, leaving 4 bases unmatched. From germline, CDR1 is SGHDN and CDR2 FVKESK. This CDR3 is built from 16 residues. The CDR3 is CASSQLTGASYNEQFF. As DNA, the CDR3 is TGTGCCAGCAGCCAACTTACAGGGGCCTCCTACAATGAGCAGTTCTTC.

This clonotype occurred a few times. The CDR3 spells CASSSTGRGTTQIGKNIQYF. The CDR3 DNA is TGTGCCAGCAGCTCCACCGGAAGGGGGACTACGCAAATAGGCAAAAACATTCAGTACTTC. V and J are TRBV11-1 and TRBJ2-4; maybe TRBD2 (7 bases). CDR3 size: 20 residues. V lost 4 bases and J lost 3, with 28 bases in between. Germline CDR1 SGHAT, CDR2 FQDESV (reference sequence). The full variable domain, rest sourced from reference TRBV11-1 and TRBJ2-4, is EAEVAQSPRYKITEKSQAVAFWCDPISGHATLYWYRQILGQGPELLVQFQDESVVDDSQLPKDRFSAERLKGVDSTLKIQPAELGDSAMYLCASSSTGRGTTQIGKNIQYFGAGTRLSVL.

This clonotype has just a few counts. CDR3 amino acids: CAISEGFNEQFF. The CDR3 nucleotides are TGTGCCATCAGTGAAGGCTTCAATGAGCAGTTCTTC. The chain uses TRBV10-3 and TRBJ2-1; no clear D gene. The CDR3 is made up of 12 amino acids. Trimming left V 3 bases short and J 6 bases short, with 6 bases between. CDR1 and CDR2 (germline): ENHRY, SYGVKD.

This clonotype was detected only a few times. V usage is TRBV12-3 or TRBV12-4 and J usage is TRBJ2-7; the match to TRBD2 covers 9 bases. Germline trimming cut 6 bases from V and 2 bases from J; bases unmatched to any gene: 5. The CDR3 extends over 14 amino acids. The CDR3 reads CASRLAGTTYEQYF. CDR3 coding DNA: TGTGCCAGCAGGCTAGCGGGAACAACCTACGAGCAGTACTTC.

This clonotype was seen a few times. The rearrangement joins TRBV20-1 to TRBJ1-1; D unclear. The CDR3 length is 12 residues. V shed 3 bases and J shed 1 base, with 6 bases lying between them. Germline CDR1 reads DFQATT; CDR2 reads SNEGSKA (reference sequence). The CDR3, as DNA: TGCAGTGCTAGCCTGGGGAACACTGAAGCTTTCTTT. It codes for CSASLGNTEAFF.

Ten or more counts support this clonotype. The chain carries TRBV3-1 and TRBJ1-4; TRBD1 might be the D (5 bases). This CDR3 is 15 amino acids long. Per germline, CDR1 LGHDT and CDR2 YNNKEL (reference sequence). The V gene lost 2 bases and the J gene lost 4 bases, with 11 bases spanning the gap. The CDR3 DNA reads TGTGCCAGCAGCCAACCGACAGACTATAATGAAAAACTGTTTTTT. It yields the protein CASSQPTDYNEKLFF.

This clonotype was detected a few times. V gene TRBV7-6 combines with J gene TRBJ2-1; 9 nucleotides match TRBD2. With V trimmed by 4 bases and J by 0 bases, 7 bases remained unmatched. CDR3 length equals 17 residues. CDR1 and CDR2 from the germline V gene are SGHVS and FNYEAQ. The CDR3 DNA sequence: TGTGCCAGCAGCTCGGAGACTAGCGGCACCTCCTACAATGAGCAGTTCTTC. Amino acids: CASSSETSGTSYNEQFF.

CDR3 nucleotide sequence: TGTGCCAGCAGCTTAGTGGTTGGGGGCCACACTGAAGCTTTCTTT. Its protein product is CASSLVVGGHTEAFF. The V call is TRBV7-6, the J call TRBJ1-1; D might be TRBD1 (6 bases). V shed 1 base and J shed 3 bases, with 12 bases lying between them. Germline V gene data show CDR1 as SGHVS and CDR2 as FNYEAQ. The length of the CDR3 is 15 residues.

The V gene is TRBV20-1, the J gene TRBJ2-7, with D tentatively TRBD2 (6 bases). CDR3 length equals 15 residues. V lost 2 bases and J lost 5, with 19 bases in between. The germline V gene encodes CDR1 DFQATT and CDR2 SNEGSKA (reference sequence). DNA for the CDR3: TGCAGTGCTAGACTCAGGGCGGGGCCGAGCAACGAGCAGTACTTC. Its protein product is CSARLRAGPSNEQYF.

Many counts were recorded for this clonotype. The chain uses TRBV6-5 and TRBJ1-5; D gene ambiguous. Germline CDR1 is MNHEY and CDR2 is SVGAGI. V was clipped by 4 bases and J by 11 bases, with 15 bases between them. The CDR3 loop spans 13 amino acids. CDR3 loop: CASSSSLGVTQHF. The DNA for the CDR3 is TGTGCCAGCAGTTCGTCCTTAGGTGTCACCCAGCATTTT.